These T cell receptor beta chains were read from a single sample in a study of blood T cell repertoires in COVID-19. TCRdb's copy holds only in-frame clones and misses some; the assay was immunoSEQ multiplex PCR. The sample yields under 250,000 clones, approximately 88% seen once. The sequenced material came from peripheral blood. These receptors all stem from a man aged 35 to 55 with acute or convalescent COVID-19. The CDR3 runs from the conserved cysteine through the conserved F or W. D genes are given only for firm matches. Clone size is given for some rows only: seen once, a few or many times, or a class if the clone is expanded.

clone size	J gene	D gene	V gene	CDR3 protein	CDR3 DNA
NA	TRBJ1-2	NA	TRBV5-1	CASSPTGTPNYGYTF	TGCGCCAGCAGCCCCACCGGGACACCCAACTATGGCTACACCTTC
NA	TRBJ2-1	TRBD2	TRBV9	CASSGREKSYNEQFF	TGTGCCAGCAGCGGGCGGGAGAAATCCTACAATGAGCAGTTCTTC
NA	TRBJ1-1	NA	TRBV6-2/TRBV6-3	CASSYRRWAEAFF	TGTGCCAGCAGTTATAGGAGATGGGCTGAAGCTTTCTTT
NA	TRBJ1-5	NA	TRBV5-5	CASSPTGDQPQHF	TGTGCCAGCAGCCCCACCGGGGATCAGCCCCAGCATTTT
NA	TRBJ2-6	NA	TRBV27	CASSPGPRGSLSGANVLTF	TGTGCCAGCAGTCCCGGACCCCGGGGATCTCTCTCTGGGGCCAACGTCCTGACTTTC
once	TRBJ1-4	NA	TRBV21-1	CASSKELDKLFF	TGTGCCAGCAGCAAAGAGCTAGATAAACTGTTTTTT
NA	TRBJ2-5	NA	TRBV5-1	CASSWSGGQETQYF	TGCGCCAGCAGCTGGAGCGGCGGCCAAGAGACCCAGTACTTC
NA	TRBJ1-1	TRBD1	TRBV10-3	CAISNFGTGGTEAFF	TGTGCCATCAGTAACTTCGGGACAGGCGGAACTGAAGCTTTCTTT
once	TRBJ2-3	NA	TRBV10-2	CASRARNTDTQYF	TGCGCCAGCAGAGCGAGAAACACAGATACGCAGTATTTT
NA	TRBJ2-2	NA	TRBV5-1	CASSLKTRVSTGELFF	TGCGCCAGCAGCTTGAAGACTCGGGTTTCTACCGGGGAGCTGTTTTTT
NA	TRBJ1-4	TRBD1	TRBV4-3	CASSLGTAEKLFF	TGCGCCAGCAGCTTAGGGACAGCGGAAAAACTGTTTTTT
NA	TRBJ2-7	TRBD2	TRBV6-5	CANSGTSFGEQYF	TGTGCCAACTCCGGGACTAGCTTTGGCGAGCAGTACTTC
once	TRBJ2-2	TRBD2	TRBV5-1	CASSEGPVVAGNTGELFF	TGCGCCAGCAGCGAGGGCCCGGTGGTAGCGGGGAACACCGGGGAGCTGTTTTTT
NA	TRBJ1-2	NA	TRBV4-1	CASSQDLRAEGYTF	TGCGCCAGCAGCCAAGATCTCAGGGCCGAGGGCTACACCTTC
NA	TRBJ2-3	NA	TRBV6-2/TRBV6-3	CASSYSREQYF	TGTGCCAGCAGTTACTCGAGGGAGCAGTATTTT
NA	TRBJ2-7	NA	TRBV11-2	CASSLDLGRREQYF	TGTGCCAGCAGCTTAGATCTGGGGAGGCGGGAGCAGTACTTC
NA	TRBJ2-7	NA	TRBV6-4	CASSDSNRSYEQYF	TGTGCCAGCAGTGACTCGAACAGGTCCTACGAGCAGTACTTC
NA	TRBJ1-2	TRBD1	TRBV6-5	CASRGTGGPYGYTF	TGTGCCAGCAGGGGGACAGGGGGTCCCTATGGCTACACCTTC
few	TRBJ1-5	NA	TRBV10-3	CAISAEGQPQHF	TGTGCCATCAGTGCCGAGGGTCAGCCCCAGCATTTT
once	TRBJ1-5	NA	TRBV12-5	CASGLFMGGDGDQPQHF	TGTGCTAGTGGTTTGTTCATGGGGGGGGATGGGGATCAGCCCCAGCATTTT
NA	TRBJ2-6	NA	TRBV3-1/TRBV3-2	CASSRGSLSGANVLTF	TGTGCCAGCAGCAGGGGGTCCCTCTCTGGGGCCAACGTCCTGACTTTC
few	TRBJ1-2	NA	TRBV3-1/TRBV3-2	CASSQDRAGNGYTF	TGTGCCAGCAGCCAAGATCGGGCGGGGAACGGCTACACCTTC
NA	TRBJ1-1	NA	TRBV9	CASSVGRSRREAFF	TGTGCCAGCAGCGTAGGAAGGAGTAGAAGGGAGGCTTTCTTT
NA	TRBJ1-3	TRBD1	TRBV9	CASSDRGPHSGNTIYF	TGTGCCAGCAGCGACAGGGGTCCCCACTCTGGAAACACCATATATTTT
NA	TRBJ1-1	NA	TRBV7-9	CASSGRDTNTEAFF	TGTGCCAGCAGCGGACGGGACACTAACACTGAAGCTTTCTTT
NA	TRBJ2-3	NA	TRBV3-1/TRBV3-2	CASSQAGFGRTDTQYF	TGTGCCAGCAGCCAAGCGGGGTTCGGTCGCACAGATACGCAGTATTTT
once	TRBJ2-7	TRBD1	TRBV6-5	CASTNRDRIIEQYF	TGTGCCAGCACTAACCGGGACAGGATAATCGAGCAGTACTTC
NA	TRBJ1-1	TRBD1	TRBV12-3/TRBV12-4	CASSANRGSEAFF	TGTGCCAGCAGTGCTAACAGGGGTTCTGAAGCTTTCTTT
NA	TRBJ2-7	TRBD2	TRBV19	CASSSPGGRYEQYF	TGTGCCAGCTCCTCCCCGGGCGGGAGGTACGAGCAGTACTTC
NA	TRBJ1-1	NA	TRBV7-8	CASSFRTGGAEAFF	TGTGCCAGCAGCTTTAGGACGGGAGGAGCTGAAGCTTTCTTT
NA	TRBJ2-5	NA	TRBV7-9	CASSLLVPSGGDF	TGTGCCAGCAGCTTATTGGTCCCCAGCGGCGGAGACTTC
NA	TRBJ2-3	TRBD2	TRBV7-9	CASSYPYTGRTDTQYF	TGTGCCAGCAGCTATCCCTACACCGGGAGGACAGATACGCAGTATTTT
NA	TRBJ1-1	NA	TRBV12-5	CASGPGGLNTEAFF	TGTGCTAGTGGACCCGGGGGGCTGAACACTGAAGCTTTCTTT
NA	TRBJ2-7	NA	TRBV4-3	CASSQDRRLHYEQYF	TGCGCCAGCAGCCAAGATCGGCGGCTTCACTACGAGCAGTACTTC
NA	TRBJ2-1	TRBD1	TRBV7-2	CASSLFPGTDGFF	TGTGCCAGCAGCTTATTCCCCGGGACAGACGGGTTCTTC
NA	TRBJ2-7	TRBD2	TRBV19	CASSRGTSGNYEQYF	TGTGCCAGTAGTCGGGGGACTAGCGGGAACTACGAGCAGTACTTC
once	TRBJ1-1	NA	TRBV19	CASSPEEYTEAFF	TGTGCCAGTAGCCCCGAAGAGTACACTGAAGCTTTCTTT
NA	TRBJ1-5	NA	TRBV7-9	CASSSLQGPRQPQHF	TGTGCCAGCAGCTCACTCCAGGGTCCCCGCCAGCCCCAGCATTTT
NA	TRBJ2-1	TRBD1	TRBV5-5	CASSPTGGREQFF	TGTGCCAGCAGCCCAACAGGGGGCAGGGAGCAGTTCTTC
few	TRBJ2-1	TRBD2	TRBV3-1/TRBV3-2	CASSPGTSWGWQFF	TGTGCCAGCAGCCCGGGGACTAGTTGGGGGTGGCAGTTCTTC
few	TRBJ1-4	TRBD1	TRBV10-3	CAISEEQGVGEKLFF	TGTGCCATCAGTGAAGAGCAGGGGGTTGGGGAAAAACTGTTTTTT
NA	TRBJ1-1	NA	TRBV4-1	CASSQGGWGEPEAFF	TGCGCCAGCAGCCAAGGAGGGTGGGGGGAACCTGAAGCTTTCTTT
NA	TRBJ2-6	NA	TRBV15	CATSRDRVDGANVLTF	TGTGCCACCAGCAGAGATCGGGTGGATGGGGCCAACGTCCTGACTTTC
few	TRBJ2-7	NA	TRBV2	CVGQRGTYEQYF	TGTGTCGGACAGCGAGGCACCTACGAGCAGTACTTC
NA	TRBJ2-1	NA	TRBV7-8	CASSQIKANEQFF	TGTGCCAGCAGCCAAATAAAAGCGAATGAGCAGTTCTTC
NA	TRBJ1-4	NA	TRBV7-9	CASSFQRGLYDEKLFF	TGTGCCAGCAGCTTCCAGCGGGGGTTGTATGATGAAAAACTGTTTTTT
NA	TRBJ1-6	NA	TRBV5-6	CASTQDDNSPLHF	TGTGCCAGCACACAGGATGATAATTCACCCCTCCACTTT
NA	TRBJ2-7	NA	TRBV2	CASSVSTGSSYEQYF	TGTGCCAGCAGTGTTTCGACAGGTTCCTCCTACGAGCAGTACTTC
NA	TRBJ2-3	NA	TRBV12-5	CASGYTDTQYF	TGTGCTAGTGGCTACACAGATACGCAGTATTTT
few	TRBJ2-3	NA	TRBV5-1	CASSLQGTDTQYF	TGCGCCAGCAGCTTGCAGGGGACAGATACGCAGTATTTT
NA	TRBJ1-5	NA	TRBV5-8	CASSSDRGGNQPQHF	TGTGCCAGCAGCTCGGACAGAGGAGGCAATCAGCCCCAGCATTTT
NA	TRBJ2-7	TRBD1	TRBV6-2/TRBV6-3	CASSFDRATHEQYF	TGTGCCAGCAGTTTCGACAGGGCGACTCACGAGCAGTACTTC
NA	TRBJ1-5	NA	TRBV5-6	CASSPRQAPNQPQHF	TGTGCCAGCAGCCCCCGGCAGGCCCCCAATCAGCCCCAGCATTTT
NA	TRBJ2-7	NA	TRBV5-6	CASSLDLSYEQYF	TGTGCCAGCAGCTTGGACTTATCCTACGAGCAGTACTTC
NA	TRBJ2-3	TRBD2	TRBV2	CASSEEQGTSGTDTQYF	TGTGCCAGCAGTGAAGAGCAGGGGACTAGCGGCACAGATACGCAGTATTTT